This TCR beta chain was identified in a study of T-cell memory formation after mild COVID-19. Whole-study findings and limits: Clones that shrank (day 15 to 85) were balanced CD4/CD8, whereas later expanders leaned CD4+. The appearance of some responding clones in pre-infection memory suggested that cross-reactive memory joined.

Germline V lookup: CDR1 MNHNS, CDR2 SASEGT. The junction had 11 bases not matched to a gene; V was cut back by 4 bases and J by 9 bases. The CDR3 extends over 15 amino acids. MiXCR, applied by TCRdb to the 5' RACE reads, yields one record per CDR3 protein. The sample contains 350,000 or so distinct CDR3 sequences, 20% to 25% of which appear only once. Concerning this clonotype: Its target is unknown.

The chain carries TRBV6-1 and TRBJ1-5, with 8 bases that match TRBD1. The sequenced sample was PBMCs or a T cell subset sorted from them (not recorded which). The TCR sequence derives from a man between 18 and 29 years old who had mild COVID-19 (a few samples of this study predate the infection). Cell type and time point are not known. The CDR3 is CASSGRTGIEGPQHF. The DNA of the CDR3 is TGTGCCAGCAGTGGACGGACAGGGATCGAGGGGCCCCAGCATTTT.